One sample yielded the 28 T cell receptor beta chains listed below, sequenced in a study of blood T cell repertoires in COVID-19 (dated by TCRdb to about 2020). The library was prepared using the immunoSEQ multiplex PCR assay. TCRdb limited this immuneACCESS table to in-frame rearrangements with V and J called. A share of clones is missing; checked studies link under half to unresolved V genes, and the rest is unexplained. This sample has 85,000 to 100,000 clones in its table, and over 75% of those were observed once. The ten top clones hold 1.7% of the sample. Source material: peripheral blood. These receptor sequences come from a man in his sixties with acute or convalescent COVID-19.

CDR3 loop: CASSLGGRALHF. CDR3 in DNA: TGTGCCAGCAGCCTGGGGGGGAGGGCCCTCCACTTT. This sequence joins TRBV5-6 and TRBJ1-6, with D tentatively TRBD1 (5 bases). This CDR3 region has 12 residues. CDR1 and CDR2 (germline): SGHDT, YYEEEE. The V and J ends lost 4 bases and 14 bases respectively, with 13 bases between them.

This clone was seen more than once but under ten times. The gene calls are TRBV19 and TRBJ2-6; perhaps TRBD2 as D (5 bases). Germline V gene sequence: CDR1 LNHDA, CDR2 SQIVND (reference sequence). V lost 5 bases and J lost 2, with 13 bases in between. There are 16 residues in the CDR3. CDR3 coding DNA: TGTGCCAGTAGTCTTGGGAGTCCTGCTGGGGCCAACGTCCTGACTTTC. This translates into CASSLGSPAGANVLTF.

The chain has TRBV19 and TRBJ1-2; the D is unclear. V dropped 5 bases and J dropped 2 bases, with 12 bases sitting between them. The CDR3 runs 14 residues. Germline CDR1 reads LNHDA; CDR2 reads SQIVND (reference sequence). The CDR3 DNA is TGTGCCAGTAGTTCCGACACCACCAACTATGGCTACACCTTC. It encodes CASSSDTTNYGYTF.

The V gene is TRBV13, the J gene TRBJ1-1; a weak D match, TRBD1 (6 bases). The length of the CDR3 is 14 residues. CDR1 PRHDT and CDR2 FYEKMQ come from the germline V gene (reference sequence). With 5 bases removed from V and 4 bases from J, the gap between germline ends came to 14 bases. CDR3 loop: CASSPEGGSTEAFF. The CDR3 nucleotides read TGTGCCAGCAGCCCAGAAGGGGGATCCACTGAAGCTTTCTTT.

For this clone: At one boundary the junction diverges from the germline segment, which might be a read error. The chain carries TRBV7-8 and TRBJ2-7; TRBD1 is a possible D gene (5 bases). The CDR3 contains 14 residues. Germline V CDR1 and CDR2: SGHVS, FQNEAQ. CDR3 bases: TGTGCTAGCAGCTTGACAGATTTTTCCTACGAGCAGTACTTC. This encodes CASSLTDFSYEQYF.

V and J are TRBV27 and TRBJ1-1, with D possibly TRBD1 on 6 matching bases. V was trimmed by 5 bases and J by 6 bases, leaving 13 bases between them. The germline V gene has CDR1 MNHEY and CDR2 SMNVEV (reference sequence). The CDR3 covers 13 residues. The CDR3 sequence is CASSPGTKPEAFF. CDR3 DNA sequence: TGTGCCAGCAGTCCTGGGACAAAACCTGAAGCTTTCTTT.

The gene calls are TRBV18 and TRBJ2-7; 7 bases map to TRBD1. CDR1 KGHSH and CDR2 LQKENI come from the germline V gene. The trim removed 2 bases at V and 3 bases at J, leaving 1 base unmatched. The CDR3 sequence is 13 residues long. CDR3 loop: CASSPAGGYEQYF. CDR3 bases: TGTGCCAGCTCACCAGCAGGGGGCTACGAGCAGTACTTC.

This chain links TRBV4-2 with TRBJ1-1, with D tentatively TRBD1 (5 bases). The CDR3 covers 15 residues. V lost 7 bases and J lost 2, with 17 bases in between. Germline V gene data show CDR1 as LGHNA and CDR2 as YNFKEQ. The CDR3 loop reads CASTGGENVNTEAFF. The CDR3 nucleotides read TGTGCCAGCACCGGAGGGGAGAATGTAAACACTGAAGCTTTCTTT.

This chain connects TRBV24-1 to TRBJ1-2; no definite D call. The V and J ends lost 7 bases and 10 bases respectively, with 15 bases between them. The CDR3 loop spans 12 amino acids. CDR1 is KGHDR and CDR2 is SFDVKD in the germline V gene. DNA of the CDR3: TGTGCCACCAGGGATCAAACAGAGAACTACACCTTC. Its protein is CATRDQTENYTF.

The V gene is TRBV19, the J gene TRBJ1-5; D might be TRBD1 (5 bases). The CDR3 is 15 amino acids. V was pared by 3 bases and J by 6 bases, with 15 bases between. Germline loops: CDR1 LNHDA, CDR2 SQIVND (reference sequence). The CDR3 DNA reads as TGTGCCAGTAGTATTACTCAGGGCCGTTTTCAGCCCCAGCATTTT. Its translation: CASSITQGRFQPQHF.

Written as DNA, the CDR3 is TGTGCCAGCAGCTGGGAGGGGAGGGGGGCCAAAAACATTCAGTACTTC. Translation: CASSWEGRGAKNIQYF. This chain links TRBV5-4 with TRBJ2-4; possible D gene TRBD2, 7 bases. There are 16 residues in the CDR3. CDR1 and CDR2 from the germline V gene are SGHNT and YYREEE (reference sequence). The V end was cut by 3 bases, the J end by 1 base, with 14 bases between.

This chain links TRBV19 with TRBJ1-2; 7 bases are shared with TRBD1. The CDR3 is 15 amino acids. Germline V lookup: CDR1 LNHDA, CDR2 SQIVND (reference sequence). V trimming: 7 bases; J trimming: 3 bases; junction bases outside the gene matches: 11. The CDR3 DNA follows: TGTGCCAGTAAACTCTGGGACAGTCCCTACTATGGCTACACCTTC. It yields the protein CASKLWDSPYYGYTF.

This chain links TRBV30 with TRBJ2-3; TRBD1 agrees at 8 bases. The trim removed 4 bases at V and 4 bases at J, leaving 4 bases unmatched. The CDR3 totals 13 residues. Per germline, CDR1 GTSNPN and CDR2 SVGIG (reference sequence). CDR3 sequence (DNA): TGTGCCTGGAAACGGACAGGGCCAGATACGCAGTATTTT. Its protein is CAWKRTGPDTQYF.

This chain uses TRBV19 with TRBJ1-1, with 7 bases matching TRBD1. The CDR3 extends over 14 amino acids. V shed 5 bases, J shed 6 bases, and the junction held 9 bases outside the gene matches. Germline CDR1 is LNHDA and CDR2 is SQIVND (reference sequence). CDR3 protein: CASSARPTGAEAFF. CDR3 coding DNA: TGTGCCAGTAGTGCACGTCCAACAGGGGCTGAAGCTTTCTTT.

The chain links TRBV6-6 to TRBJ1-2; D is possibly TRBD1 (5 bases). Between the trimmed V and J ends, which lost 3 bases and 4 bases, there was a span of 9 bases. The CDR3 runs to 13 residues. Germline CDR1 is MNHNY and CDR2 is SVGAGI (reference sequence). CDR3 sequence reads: CASSYGAGYGYTF. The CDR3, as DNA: TGTGCCAGCAGTTATGGGGCCGGCTATGGCTACACCTTC.

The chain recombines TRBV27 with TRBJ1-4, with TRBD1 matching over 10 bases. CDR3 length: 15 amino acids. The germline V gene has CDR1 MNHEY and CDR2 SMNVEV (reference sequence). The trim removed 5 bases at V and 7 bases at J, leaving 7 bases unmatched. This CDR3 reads CASSPYGTGVEKLFF. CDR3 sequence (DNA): TGTGCCAGCAGTCCCTACGGGACAGGGGTTGAAAAACTGTTTTTT. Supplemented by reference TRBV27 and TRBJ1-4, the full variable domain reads EAQVTQNPRYLITVTGKKLTVTCSQNMNHEYMSWYRQDPGLGLRQIYYSMNVEVTDKGDVPEGYKVSRKEKRNFPLILESPSPNQTSLYFCASSPYGTGVEKLFFGSGTQLSVL.

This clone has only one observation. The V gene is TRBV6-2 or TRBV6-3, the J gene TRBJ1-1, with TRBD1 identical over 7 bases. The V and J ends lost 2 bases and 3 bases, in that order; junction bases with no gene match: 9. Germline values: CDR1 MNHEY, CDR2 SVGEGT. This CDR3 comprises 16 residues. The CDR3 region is CASSYGTADADTEAFF. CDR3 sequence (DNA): TGTGCCAGCAGTTACGGGACAGCGGACGCGGACACTGAAGCTTTCTTT.

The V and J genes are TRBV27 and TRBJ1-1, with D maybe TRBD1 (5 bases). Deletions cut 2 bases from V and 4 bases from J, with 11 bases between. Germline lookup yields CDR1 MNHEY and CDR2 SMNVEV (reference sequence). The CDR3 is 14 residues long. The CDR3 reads CASSLVAGGTEAFF. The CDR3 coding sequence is TGTGCCAGCAGTTTAGTCGCCGGGGGCACTGAAGCTTTCTTT.

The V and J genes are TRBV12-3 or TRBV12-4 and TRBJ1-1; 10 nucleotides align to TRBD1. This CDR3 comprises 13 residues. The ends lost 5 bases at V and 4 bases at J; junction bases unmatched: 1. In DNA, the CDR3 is TGTGCCAGCAGTAGGACAGGGGGCACTGAAGCTTTCTTT. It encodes CASSRTGGTEAFF.

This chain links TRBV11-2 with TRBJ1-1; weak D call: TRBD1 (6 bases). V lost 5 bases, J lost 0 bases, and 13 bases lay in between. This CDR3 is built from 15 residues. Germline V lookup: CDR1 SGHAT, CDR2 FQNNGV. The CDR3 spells CASSLSQGMNTEAFF. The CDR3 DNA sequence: TGTGCCAGCAGCCTATCACAGGGAATGAACACTGAAGCTTTCTTT.

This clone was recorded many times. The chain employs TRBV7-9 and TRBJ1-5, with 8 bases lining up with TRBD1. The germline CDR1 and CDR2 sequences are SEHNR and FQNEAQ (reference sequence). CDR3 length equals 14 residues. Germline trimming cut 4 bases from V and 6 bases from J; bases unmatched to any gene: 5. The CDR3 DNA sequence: TGTGCCAGCAGCTCCAGGGGGCTAACTCAGCCCCAGCATTTT. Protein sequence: CASSSRGLTQPQHF.

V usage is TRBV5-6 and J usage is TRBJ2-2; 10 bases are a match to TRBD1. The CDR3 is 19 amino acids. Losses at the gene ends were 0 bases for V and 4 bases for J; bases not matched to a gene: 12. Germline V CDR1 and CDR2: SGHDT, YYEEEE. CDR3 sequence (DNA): TGTGCCAGCAGCTTGGGGGGTCGGGGACAGGGGATCACCACCGGGGAGCTGTTTTTT. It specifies CASSLGGRGQGITTGELFF.

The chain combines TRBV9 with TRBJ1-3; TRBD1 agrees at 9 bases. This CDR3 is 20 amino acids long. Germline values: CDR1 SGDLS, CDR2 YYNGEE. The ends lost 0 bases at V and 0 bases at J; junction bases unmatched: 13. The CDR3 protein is CASSVGELRTGALSGNTIYF. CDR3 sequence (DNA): TGTGCCAGCAGCGTAGGAGAATTAAGGACAGGGGCACTCTCTGGAAACACCATATATTTT.

The CDR3 region is CASSYSVTGNYGYTF. Here the CDR3 DNA reads TGTGCCAGCAGTTACTCCGTGACAGGGAACTATGGCTACACCTTC. J is TRBJ1-2 and V is TRBV6-5; TRBD1 agrees at 7 bases. The CDR3 has 15 amino acids. Trimming removed 0 bases from V and 2 bases from J; junction bases left unmatched: 3. CDR1 and CDR2 from the germline V gene are MNHEY and SVGAGI.

CDR3 sequence (DNA): TGTGCCTGGAGTGTGCGCAGGGTCAGCGACACCATATATTTT. This codes for CAWSVRRVSDTIYF. The rearrangement links TRBV30 to TRBJ1-3; D perhaps matches TRBD1 (5 bases). The CDR3 extends over 14 amino acids. The V and J ends lost 0 bases and 8 bases respectively, with 14 bases between them. In germline, CDR1 is GTSNPN, CDR2 SVGIG (reference sequence).

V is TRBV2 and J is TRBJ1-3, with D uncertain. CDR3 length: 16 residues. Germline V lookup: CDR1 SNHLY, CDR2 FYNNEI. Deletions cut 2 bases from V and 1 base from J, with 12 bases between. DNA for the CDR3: TGTGCCAGCAGTGAACCAGGTAGTCGATCTGGAAACACCATATATTTT. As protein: CASSEPGSRSGNTIYF.

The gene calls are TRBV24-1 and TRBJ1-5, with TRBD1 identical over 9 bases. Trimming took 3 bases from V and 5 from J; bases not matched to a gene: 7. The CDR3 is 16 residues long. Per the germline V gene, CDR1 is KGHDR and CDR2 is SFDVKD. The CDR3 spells CATSDPTGGVDQPQHF. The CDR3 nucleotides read TGTGCCACCAGTGATCCGACAGGGGGGGTCGATCAGCCCCAGCATTTT.

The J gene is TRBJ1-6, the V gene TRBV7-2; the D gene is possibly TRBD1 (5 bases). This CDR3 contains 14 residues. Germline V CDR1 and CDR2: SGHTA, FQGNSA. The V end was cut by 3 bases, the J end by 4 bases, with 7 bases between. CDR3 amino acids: CASSLEGYNSPLHF. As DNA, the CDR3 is TGTGCCAGCAGCTTGGAGGGGTATAATTCACCCCTCCACTTT.